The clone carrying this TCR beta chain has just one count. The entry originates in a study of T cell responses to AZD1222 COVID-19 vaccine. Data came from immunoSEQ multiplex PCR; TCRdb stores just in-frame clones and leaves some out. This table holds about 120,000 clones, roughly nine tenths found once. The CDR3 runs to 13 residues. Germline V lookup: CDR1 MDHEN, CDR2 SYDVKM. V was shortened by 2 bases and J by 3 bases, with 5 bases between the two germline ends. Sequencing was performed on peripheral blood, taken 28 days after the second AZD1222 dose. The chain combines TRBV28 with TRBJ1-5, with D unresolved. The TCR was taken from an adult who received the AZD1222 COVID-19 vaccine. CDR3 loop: CASSLGNNQPQHF. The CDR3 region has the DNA TGTGCCAGCAGTTTAGGAAACAATCAGCCCCAGCATTTT.